This record looks at one T cell receptor beta chain sequence and its context. Its antigen remains unidentified. A junction end diverges from the germline sequence, so it may reflect a read error. The CDR3 loop spans 14 amino acids. Through a sample-barcoded 5' primer and a J-beta primer mix, a second PCR was run for roughly 6 to 11 cycles. Each CDR3 protein gets one entry after TCRdb re-called the 5' RACE reads with MiXCR. This sample has approximately 1.5 million distinct CDR3 sequences, with 40% to 45% found just once. The study drew donors from healthy Caucasian individuals in Russia aged about 6 to 100. This sample was included in a study of blood T cells in healthy people across ages. Whole-study context: With template switching, about one barcoded beta molecule was captured per two T cells. General study findings and limits: One million T cells yielded diversity estimates that were considered underestimates.

This sequence joins TRBV23-1 and TRBJ2-7, with D uncertain. The closer fit of TRBJ2-5 to the DNA end suggests the J call may be wrong. TRBV23-1 has ORF status, its function being uncertain. The receptor's source is a woman aged 18-29 years in good health. What was sequenced was blood. For the CDR3, the DNA is TGCGCCAGCAGTCAATCGGAGCCCCAAAAGACCCAGTACTTC. It yields the protein CASSQSEPQKTQYF.